This is a list of T cell receptor beta chains from one sample in a study of STAT5B mutations in CD4+ large granular lymphocyte leukemia. Data came from immunoSEQ multiplex PCR; TCRdb stores just in-frame clones and leaves some out. Among tens of thousands of clones listed, more than 70% were seen once. Material for sequencing was CD4+ T cells from blood buffy coats. These receptors originate from a human donor in good health. Each CDR3 is given with its conserved first and last residue. A D gene is named only where the DNA matches it firmly. For some rows the clone size is stated as once, few or many, or as a class when expanded; others skip it.

j_call: TRBJ1-3; clone_size: NA; v_call: TRBV2; d_call: TRBD1; cdr3_nt: TGTGCCAGCAGCGGAGGGACAGGGAGGTCTGGAAACACCATATATTTT; cdr3_aa: CASSGGTGRSGNTIYF
j_call: TRBJ2-5; clone_size: NA; v_call: TRBV2; d_call: NA; cdr3_nt: TGTGCCAGCAAGGAGGTGGGGGTACAAGAGACCCAGTACTTC; cdr3_aa: CASKEVGVQETQYF
j_call: TRBJ1-1; clone_size: NA; v_call: TRBV6-4; d_call: NA; cdr3_nt: TGTGCCAGCAGTGCCCTCCCGGGGAACACTGAAGCTTTCTTT; cdr3_aa: CASSALPGNTEAFF
j_call: TRBJ1-2; clone_size: NA; v_call: TRBV27; d_call: NA; cdr3_nt: TGTGCCAGCAGTTTATCCCAACAGACCCCAGGCTACACCTTC; cdr3_aa: CASSLSQQTPGYTF
j_call: TRBJ2-7; clone_size: NA; v_call: TRBV7-2; d_call: NA; cdr3_nt: TGTGCCAGCAGCTCCCGGCCGGGCTCCTACGAGCAGTACTTC; cdr3_aa: CASSSRPGSYEQYF
j_call: TRBJ2-5; clone_size: few; v_call: TRBV7-8; d_call: TRBD1; cdr3_nt: TGTGCCAGCAGCTTAGTGGACAGGCTGAATAAAGAGACCCAGTACTTC; cdr3_aa: CASSLVDRLNKETQYF
j_call: TRBJ2-3; clone_size: few; v_call: TRBV28; d_call: NA; cdr3_nt: TGTGCCAGCAGTCCCTCCTTTGGGGATAGCACAGATACGCAGTATTTT; cdr3_aa: CASSPSFGDSTDTQYF
j_call: TRBJ1-3; clone_size: NA; v_call: TRBV10-3; d_call: NA; cdr3_nt: TGTGCCATCAGTGATGTCGGGCAGGCGGCTGGAAACACCATATATTTT; cdr3_aa: CAISDVGQAAGNTIYF
j_call: TRBJ1-2; clone_size: NA; v_call: TRBV27; d_call: NA; cdr3_nt: TGTGCCAGCAGTTTTTTCCGGGGCGGGGGGGGCTACACCTTC; cdr3_aa: CASSFFRGGGGYTF
j_call: TRBJ2-2; clone_size: NA; v_call: TRBV11-3; d_call: NA; cdr3_nt: TGTGCCAGCAGCTTAGGCCAGGGGAACGGGGAGCTGTTTTTT; cdr3_aa: CASSLGQGNGELFF
j_call: TRBJ1-2; clone_size: NA; v_call: TRBV5-6; d_call: TRBD1; cdr3_nt: TGTGCCAGCAGCTTGTCCGGGACAGTATATGGCTACACCTTC; cdr3_aa: CASSLSGTVYGYTF
j_call: TRBJ1-2; clone_size: NA; v_call: TRBV7-5; d_call: NA; cdr3_nt: TGTGCCAGAAGCTTAATCTCCCGGTGTAGGGACACACGCCTCAACTTCTATGGCTACACCTTC; cdr3_aa: CARSLISRCRDTRLNFYGYTF
j_call: TRBJ2-7; clone_size: NA; v_call: TRBV6-1; d_call: TRBD1; cdr3_nt: TGTGCCAGCAACTCGGGACAGACCTACGAGCAGTACTTC; cdr3_aa: CASNSGQTYEQYF
j_call: TRBJ1-2; clone_size: NA; v_call: TRBV28; d_call: NA; cdr3_nt: TGTGCCAGCAGTTTTACTGGGTATGAAAACTATGGCTACACCTTC; cdr3_aa: CASSFTGYENYGYTF
j_call: TRBJ1-1; clone_size: NA; v_call: TRBV19; d_call: NA; cdr3_nt: TGTGCCAGTATGGCGGGACTAAATCTTGAAGCTTTCTTT; cdr3_aa: CASMAGLNLEAFF
j_call: TRBJ1-1; clone_size: NA; v_call: TRBV7-3; d_call: NA; cdr3_nt: TGTGCCAGCAGCTTGGGGACGGGAGTGGGCACTGAAGCTTTCTTT; cdr3_aa: CASSLGTGVGTEAFF
j_call: TRBJ1-1; clone_size: NA; v_call: TRBV5-6; d_call: TRBD1; cdr3_nt: TGTGCCAGCAGACACAGGGGGCCCACTGAAGCTTTCTTT; cdr3_aa: CASRHRGPTEAFF
j_call: TRBJ1-2; clone_size: NA; v_call: TRBV5-1; d_call: NA; cdr3_nt: TGCGCCAGCAGCCCTACAGGGATCTATGGCTACACCTTC; cdr3_aa: CASSPTGIYGYTF
j_call: TRBJ1-3; clone_size: NA; v_call: TRBV6-1; d_call: NA; cdr3_nt: TGTGCCAGCACGCGCGATGGAGGGTCCGGAAACACCATATATTTT; cdr3_aa: CASTRDGGSGNTIYF
j_call: TRBJ1-1; clone_size: NA; v_call: TRBV7-8; d_call: NA; cdr3_nt: TGTGCCAGCAGCTTAGTTTCGGGCAACACTGAAGCTTTCTTT; cdr3_aa: CASSLVSGNTEAFF
j_call: TRBJ1-3; clone_size: NA; v_call: TRBV18; d_call: NA; cdr3_nt: TGTGCCAGCTCAGCACCAGGGTCCCACTCTGGAAACACCATATATTTT; cdr3_aa: CASSAPGSHSGNTIYF
j_call: TRBJ2-7; clone_size: NA; v_call: TRBV7-2; d_call: NA; cdr3_nt: TGTGCCAGCAGGAAACAAGATCAGCTCTCCGAGCAGTACTTC; cdr3_aa: CASRKQDQLSEQYF
j_call: TRBJ1-1; clone_size: NA; v_call: TRBV6-1; d_call: NA; cdr3_nt: TGTGCCAGCGGGCTGCTCTTGAACACTGAAGCTTTCTTT; cdr3_aa: CASGLLLNTEAFF
j_call: TRBJ2-3; clone_size: NA; v_call: TRBV7-5; d_call: NA; cdr3_nt: TGTGCCAGAAGCCCAAAGGGGGAGGGAGATACGCAGTATTTT; cdr3_aa: CARSPKGEGDTQYF